The rows below give T cell receptor beta chains drawn from one sample of a study of a mutant IDH1 vaccine in newly diagnosed glioma. Profiling relied on immunoSEQ multiplex PCR, and the TCRdb table lists in-frame clones only, not all of them. The sample has some 130,000 clones, around three quarters seen once. Their antigens are not known. The sample here was PBMCs, taken from a glioma patient whose treatment included an IDH1 peptide vaccine. The source is a man aged 40-49 years with glioma. The CDR3 runs from the conserved cysteine through the conserved F or W. A D gene is named only where the DNA matches it firmly. Not every row has a clone size; where given, it reads once, few, many or a size class.

j_call v_call clone_size d_call cdr3_nt cdr3_aa
TRBJ2-1 TRBV5-6 - - TGTGCCAGCAGCTTAGGAGCGACCTCCTACAATGAGCAGTTCTTC CASSLGATSYNEQFF
TRBJ2-1 TRBV11-2 - TRBD2 TGTGCCAGCAGCGGGGGACTAGCGGGACAGAGCTCCTACAATGAGCAGTTCTTC CASSGGLAGQSSYNEQFF
TRBJ2-3 TRBV10-3 once TRBD2 TGTGCCATCAGTGAGGAGGCTAGCGGAGATTCTAGCACAGATACGCAGTATTTT CAISEEASGDSSTDTQYF
TRBJ2-1 TRBV25-1 - - TGTGCCAGCAGTGAAGTTAGTGACTTCCGTCAGTTCTTC CASSEVSDFRQFF
TRBJ2-1 TRBV7-6 - TRBD2 TGTGCCAGCAGCCATTTAGCGGGAGGGCCCTCAAATGAGCAGTTCTTC CASSHLAGGPSNEQFF
TRBJ2-7 TRBV4-2 - TRBD2 TGTGCCAGCAGCCAAGGGATAGGGCCAGCGGGGATCTCCTACGAGCAGTACTTC CASSQGIGPAGISYEQYF
TRBJ1-1 TRBV6-5 - - TGTGCCAGCAGCTCTGACGGGAACACTGAAGCTTTCTTT CASSSDGNTEAFF
TRBJ1-1 TRBV19 once - TGTGCCAGTAGTACCCATAGGGGGAGCACTGAAGCTTTCTTT CASSTHRGSTEAFF
TRBJ2-2 TRBV4-1 once TRBD2 TGCGCCAGCAGCCCGGGACTAGCGGTTATTACCGGGGAGCTGTTTTTT CASSPGLAVITGELFF
TRBJ2-7 TRBV11-2 - - TGTGCCAGCAGCTACGCAGGTTTCCCCTACGAGCAGTACTTC CASSYAGFPYEQYF
TRBJ2-3 TRBV10-1 - - TGCGCCAGCAGTGAGTCGGTGGATACGCAGTATTTT CASSESVDTQYF
TRBJ1-2 TRBV2 once TRBD1 TGTGCCAGCAGACCCAGGACAGGGGGCGAAGCTAACTATGGCTACACCTTC CASRPRTGGEANYGYTF
TRBJ2-3 TRBV14 - TRBD2 TGTGCCAGCAGCACTAGCGGGAGGGCAGATACGCAGTATTTT CASSTSGRADTQYF
TRBJ2-4 TRBV13 few TRBD1 TGTGCCAGCAGCGCCAACCAGGGGGCAATTAAAAACATTCAGTACTTC CASSANQGAIKNIQYF
TRBJ1-2 TRBV6-5 - - TGTGCCAGCAGTTACAAAAGAGTCTATGGCTACACCTTC CASSYKRVYGYTF
TRBJ1-1 TRBV18 - TRBD1 TGTGCCAGCTCGTACAGGGGAACTGAAGCTTTCTTT CASSYRGTEAFF
TRBJ2-7 TRBV5-1 - - TGCGCCAGCAGCTCGGTCGGTATGTCCTACGAGCAGTACTTC CASSSVGMSYEQYF
TRBJ1-1 TRBV6-5 few - TGTGCCAGCAGTTACCACGAGAGCACTGAAGCTTTCTTT CASSYHESTEAFF
TRBJ1-1 TRBV29-1 few - TGCAGCGTTGATAGGCGGGGTGAAGCTTTCTTT CSVDRRGEAFF
TRBJ2-3 TRBV18 - - TGTGCCAGCTCGCCCCAGGGTAGGGCCACTAGATTCGATACGCAGTATTTT CASSPQGRATRFDTQYF
TRBJ1-1 TRBV5-8 - - TGTGCCAGCAGCTTGAGGAGAGAAGCTTTCTTT CASSLRREAFF
TRBJ2-1 TRBV25-1 - - TGTGCCAGCAGTGAATTAGGGGGACGTACCAATGAGCAGTTCTTC CASSELGGRTNEQFF
TRBJ2-2 TRBV4-1 - TRBD1 TGCGCCAGCAGCCTACAGGGGGGAGCCGGGGGCACCGGGGAGCTGTTTTTT CASSLQGGAGGTGELFF
TRBJ1-2 TRBV5-1 - - TGCGCCAGCAGCTTGGATCGGGGGAGAGAGGGCTACACCTTC CASSLDRGREGYTF
TRBJ2-3 TRBV7-6 - TRBD1 TGTGCCAGCAGCTTAGGCCAGGGGGGCACAGATACGCAGTATTTT CASSLGQGGTDTQYF
TRBJ2-4 TRBV4-2 - - TGTGCCAGCAGCCAAGAAGGGGTAGCGGAAAACATTCAGTACTTC CASSQEGVAENIQYF
TRBJ1-4 TRBV4-1 - - TGCGCCAGCAGCCCGGGACTGCCTAATGAAAAACTGTTTTTT CASSPGLPNEKLFF
TRBJ2-6 TRBV7-2 - - TGTGCCAGCAGTTCCGGCCCAAAGACCACTGGGGCCAACGTCCTGACTTTC CASSSGPKTTGANVLTF